The 15 T cell receptor beta chains listed next were all sequenced from one sample in a study of blood T cells in healthy people across ages. PCR was performed a second time for about 7 to 12 cycles using a sample-barcoded 5' primer and a J-beta primer mix. TCRdb re-called the 5' RACE reads with MiXCR, one entry per CDR3 protein. The sample yields about 1.4 million distinct CDR3 sequences, roughly 60% seen once. The sample comprised blood. The source of these receptors is a young man in good health.

This chain connects TRBV29-1 to TRBJ1-5, with 9 bases identical to TRBD1. Germline CDR1 reads SQVTM; CDR2 reads ANQGSEA. CDR3 length: 15 residues. Germline trimming cut 5 bases from V and 6 bases from J; bases unmatched to any gene: 11. CDR3 nucleotides: TGCAGCGTTTCTTTCTCGACAGGGGGTGGTCAGCCCCAGCATTTT. Its translation: CSVSFSTGGGQPQHF.

V and J are TRBV10-1 and TRBJ1-2; D is unresolved. Germline assignment: CDR1 WNHNN and CDR2 SYGVQD (reference sequence). V lost 10 bases to trimming and J lost 2 bases, with 8 bases between them. The CDR3 has 11 amino acids. The CDR3 DNA sequence: TGCGCCAATGGGCGCAACTATGGCTACACCTTC. Its translation: CANGRNYGYTF.

The chain uses TRBV7-9 and TRBJ2-3, with 8 bases lining up with TRBD2. Trimming cost V 4 bases and J 2 bases; bases outside gene matches: 11. CDR1 and CDR2 (germline): SEHNR, FQNEAQ (reference sequence). The CDR3 runs to 17 residues. The CDR3 DNA sequence: TGTGCCAGCAGCTCCTGGCTTACTAGCGGTATCACAGATACGCAGTATTTT. This gives the protein CASSSWLTSGITDTQYF.

This clonotype has a single count. The chain couples TRBV6-2 or TRBV6-3 to TRBJ2-2, with 7 nucleotides matching TRBD2. V lost 2 bases and J lost 3; bases outside the gene matches: 12. Germline values: CDR1 MNHEY, CDR2 SVGEGT. The CDR3 extends over 18 amino acids. The CDR3: CASSYVAGASLDTGELFF. The CDR3 DNA reads TGTGCCAGCAGTTACGTTGCGGGAGCTAGTCTTGACACCGGGGAGCTGTTTTTT.

V gene TRBV20-1 combines with J gene TRBJ2-4, with a tentative D call TRBD1 (6 bases). The J call may be wrong; the DNA end is better matched by TRBJ2-7. Germline V gene sequence: CDR1 DFQATT, CDR2 SNEGSKA (reference sequence). The CDR3 length is 14 residues. This CDR3 reads CSATDWGRSYEQYF. The CDR3 nucleotides read TGCAGTGCTACCGACTGGGGGCGGTCCTACGAGCAGTACTTC.

The gene calls are TRBV27 and TRBJ1-4, with D perhaps matching TRBD1 (5 bases). Germline lookup yields CDR1 MNHEY and CDR2 SMNVEV (reference sequence). The CDR3 is 16 residues long. V was cut by 6 bases and J by 5 bases, with 19 bases left in between. The CDR3: CASSQGTAPSNEKLFF. The CDR3 nucleotides read TGTGCCAGCAGCCAAGGGACGGCGCCTTCAAATGAAAAACTGTTTTTT.

As to this clonotype: The germline gene is not matched at one end of the junction; a read error may be the cause. The genes are TRBV20-1 and TRBJ2-1; D might be TRBD1 (6 bases). Germline V gives CDR1 DFQATT, CDR2 SNEGSKA (reference sequence). The CDR3 sequence is 16 residues long. The CDR3 loop reads CSTNDHRTAHYNGQFF. The CDR3 nucleotides read TGCAGTACTAACGATCATCGGACAGCACACTACAATGGGCAGTTCTTC.

In regard to this clonotype: At one of its ends the junction is not consistent with the germline gene, which may arise from a read error. V usage is TRBV13 and J usage is TRBJ2-4, with 12 bases matching TRBD1. The end of the DNA is better explained by TRBJ2-7, so the J call may be wrong. Germline loops: CDR1 PRHDT, CDR2 FYEKMQ (reference sequence). The CDR3 extends over 15 amino acids. The CDR3 here is CTSSLMGQGAREQYF. The CDR3 DNA is TGTACCAGCAGCTTAATGGGACAGGGGGCGCGCGAGCAGTACTTC.

This chain uses TRBV12-3 or TRBV12-4 with TRBJ2-3; 8 bases agree with TRBD2. The CDR3 totals 19 residues. Unmatched junction bases numbered 16, after V lost 3 bases and J lost 2 bases. CDR3 DNA sequence: TGTGCCAGCAGTTTCCCTCCCCGTGAAGCGGGGGCTTTCACAGATACGCAGTATTTT. It translates to CASSFPPREAGAFTDTQYF.

This clonotype has just a few counts. V and J are TRBV12-3 or TRBV12-4 and TRBJ2-3; 7 bases are shared with TRBD1. The ends lost 10 bases at V and 4 bases at J; junction bases unmatched: 14. There are 15 residues in the CDR3. CDR3 nucleotides: TGTGCCACGTTGAGCGGACAGGTTCGCTCAGATACGCAGTATTTT. Its protein is CATLSGQVRSDTQYF.

The chain links TRBV9 to TRBJ2-3; D perhaps matches TRBD2 (6 bases). Trimming shortened V by 5 bases and J by 6 bases, and 16 bases separated the two germline ends. Germline V gene lookup returns CDR1 SGDLS and CDR2 YYNGEE. The CDR3 covers 14 residues. The CDR3 is CASRPGHGGDTQYF. CDR3 nucleotide sequence: TGTGCCAGCAGACCGGGGCATGGGGGGGATACGCAGTATTTT.

This chain links TRBV20-1 with TRBJ2-1; 12 bases line up with TRBD2. Germline V CDR1 and CDR2: DFQATT, SNEGSKA (reference sequence). The CDR3 runs to 17 residues. V dropped 1 base and J dropped 2; count of bases not matched to a gene: 6. The CDR3 DNA is TGCAGTGCTAGAGGACTAGCGGGAGAGCCAGCCTACAATGAGCAGTTCTTC. Translating gives CSARGLAGEPAYNEQFF.

Remarks on this clonotype: The junction shows a germline mismatch at one end, possibly a read error. The chain links TRBV20-1 to TRBJ2-1; D possibly corresponds to TRBD2 (6 bases). This CDR3 is 14 amino acids long. Germline values: CDR1 DFQATT, CDR2 SNEGSKA (reference sequence). The CDR3 here is CSTSVWDSANEQFF. The CDR3 bases are TGCAGTACTAGTGTCTGGGACTCCGCTAATGAGCAGTTCTTC.

The chain is built from TRBV7-2 and TRBJ2-1, with no clear D. CDR1 and CDR2 from the germline V gene are SGHTA and FQGNSA. The V gene lost 1 base and the J gene lost 10 bases, with 8 bases spanning the gap. The CDR3 spans 12 residues. The CDR3 is CASSLDHREQFF. The CDR3 DNA reads TGTGCCAGCAGCTTAGATCATCGCGAGCAGTTCTTC.

This chain links TRBV14 with TRBJ2-5, with 10 bases lining up with TRBD2. The CDR3 runs 15 residues. The J segment lost 9 bases and the V segment lost 1 base, leaving 8 bases of the junction unmatched. Germline-derived CDR1 and CDR2 are SGHDN and FVKESK. The CDR3 reads CASSQVASGSPSQYF. Written as DNA, the CDR3 is TGTGCCAGCAGCCAAGTGGCTAGCGGGAGTCCGTCCCAGTACTTC.